Below, 10 T cell receptor beta chains from the same sample are listed, as sequenced in a study of shared clonotypes between healthy human individuals. The naive CD8 fraction comprised CD45RO-negative cells positively selected for CCR7 and excluded terminally differentiated effector memory CD45RA+ cells. Assay used: immunoSEQ multiplex PCR; TCRdb lists only in-frame clones, some missing. The table has some 600,000 clones, 90% to 97% seen once. Sequencing used naive CD8+ T cells sorted from blood. These receptors all stem from a woman aged 25 to 39 in good health.

The V and J genes are TRBV11-2 and TRBJ2-5; D is possibly TRBD1 or TRBD2 (6 bases each). The CDR3 is made up of 14 amino acids. Germline CDR1 reads SGHAT; CDR2 reads FQNNGV. V was shortened by 1 base and J by 8 bases, with 14 bases between the two germline ends. CDR3 nucleotides: TGTGCCAGCAGCTTAGCCGGGGGCGCCGGAACCCAGTACTTC. Translating it yields CASSLAGGAGTQYF.

This clone was counted a single time. The rearrangement uses TRBV15 and TRBJ1-5; 9 bases are a match to TRBD1. Germline V gene sequence: CDR1 LNHNV, CDR2 YYDKDF (reference sequence). The ends lost 5 bases at V and 7 bases at J; junction bases unmatched: 3. The CDR3 extends over 13 amino acids. The CDR3 loop is CATSADRGQPQHF. The CDR3 DNA sequence: TGTGCCACCAGCGCGGACAGGGGACAGCCCCAGCATTTT.

The count of this clone is one. The chain is built from TRBV12-1 and TRBJ2-7; the table names TRBD1, a call not compared with the DNA. TRBV12-1 is a listed pseudogene. CDR3 length: 12 residues. For the CDR3, the DNA is TGTGCCAGCAGCCCAACAGGGGACGAGCAGTACTTC. This sequence encodes CASSPTGDEQYF.

The chain joins TRBV9 to TRBJ1-1; TRBD1 matches 7 bases. The CDR3 totals 22 residues. The germline CDR1 and CDR2 sequences are SGDLS and YYNGEE. Trimming cost V 0 bases and J 3 bases; bases outside gene matches: 26. The CDR3 nucleotides are TGTGCCAGCAGCGTAGTTGAAAGACAGGGTTTGCGCCTGAGAGAAGTGGACACTGAAGCTTTCTTT. This gives the protein CASSVVERQGLRLREVDTEAFF. Variable domain in full (rest from reference TRBV9 and TRBJ1-1): DSGVTQTPKHLITATGQRVTLRCSPRSGDLSVYWYQQSLDQGLQFLIQYYNGEERAKGNILERFSAQQFPDLHSELNLSSLELGDSALYFCASSVVERQGLRLREVDTEAFFGQGTRLTVV.

J is TRBJ2-7 and V is TRBV11-2, with D tentatively TRBD2 (5 bases). Germline V gene data show CDR1 as SGHAT and CDR2 as FQNNGV. The CDR3 spans 13 residues. Deletions cut 5 bases from V and 1 base from J, with 9 bases between. This CDR3 is CASSTGISYEQYF. The CDR3 DNA follows: TGTGCCAGCAGCACCGGGATTTCCTACGAGCAGTACTTC.

Notes on this clone: Relative to the germline gene, one junction end is altered; a read error may explain this. This rearrangement joins TRBV28 to TRBJ2-3; D is unclear. Germline-derived CDR1 and CDR2 are MDHEN and SYDVKM. The CDR3 has 16 residues. The CDR3 sequence: CASRSTDALRTDAQYF. The CDR3 DNA sequence: TGTGCCAGCCGGTCCACGGACGCACTACGCACAGATGCGCAGTATTTT.

The V call is TRBV19, the J call TRBJ2-1; TRBD1 matches 10 bases. From germline, CDR1 is LNHDA and CDR2 SQIVND (reference sequence). This CDR3 spans 19 amino acids. Trimming removed 6 bases from V and 4 bases from J; junction bases left unmatched: 18. This CDR3 is CASRGWDRGPSTPYNEQFF. CDR3 DNA sequence: TGTGCCAGTAGGGGGTGGGACAGGGGCCCCTCTACCCCATACAATGAGCAGTTCTTC. The whole variable domain, filled in from reference TRBV19 and TRBJ2-1, reads DGGITQSPKYLFRKEGQNVTLSCEQNLNHDAMYWYRQDPGQGLRLIYYSQIVNDFQKGDIAEGYSVSREKKESFPLTVTSAQKNPTAFYLCASRGWDRGPSTPYNEQFFGPGTRLTVL.

The V and J genes are TRBV27 and TRBJ2-5; the match to TRBD2 covers 8 bases. Per the germline V gene, CDR1 is MNHEY and CDR2 is SMNVEV (reference sequence). CDR3 size: 13 residues. The J segment lost 2 bases and the V segment lost 5 bases, leaving 1 base of the junction unmatched. The CDR3 DNA sequence: TGTGCCAGCAGTCGGGGGGGGCAAGAGACCCAGTACTTC. It translates to CASSRGGQETQYF.

CDR3 in DNA: TGTGCCAGCAGTTTAGTCCTACTGAGCTCCTACGAGCAGTACTTC. Encoded protein: CASSLVLLSSYEQYF. The chain employs TRBV28 and TRBJ2-7; D call uncertain. Germline V lookup: CDR1 MDHEN, CDR2 SYDVKM. The V gene lost 2 bases and the J gene lost 0 bases, with 11 bases spanning the gap. The CDR3 extends over 15 amino acids.

J is TRBJ1-1 and V is TRBV7-6, with a tentative D call TRBD1 (6 bases). V was shortened by 5 bases and J by 0 bases, with 16 bases between the two germline ends. The germline V gene has CDR1 SGHVS and CDR2 FNYEAQ. This CDR3 has 16 residues. CDR3 in DNA: TGTGCCAGCAGCCCTGGGAGGACAGTAATGAACACTGAAGCTTTCTTT. This codes for CASSPGRTVMNTEAFF.